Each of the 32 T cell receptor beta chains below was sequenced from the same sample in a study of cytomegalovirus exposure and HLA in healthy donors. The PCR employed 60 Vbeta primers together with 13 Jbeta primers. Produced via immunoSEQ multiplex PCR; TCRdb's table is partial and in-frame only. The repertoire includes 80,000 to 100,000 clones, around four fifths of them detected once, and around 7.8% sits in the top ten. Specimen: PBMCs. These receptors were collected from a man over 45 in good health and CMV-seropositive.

CDR3 amino acids: CASRRTGEETQYF. CDR3 nucleotide sequence: TGTGCCAGTAGGAGGACAGGGGAAGAGACCCAGTACTTC. The genes are TRBV19 and TRBJ2-5; 9 bases match TRBD1. Germline assignment: CDR1 LNHDA and CDR2 SQIVND (reference sequence). The CDR3 consists of 13 residues. Trimming at V came to 6 bases and at J to 3 bases, leaving 2 bases not matched to a gene. The variable domain in full, with the rest retrieved from reference TRBV19 and TRBJ2-5, is DGGITQSPKYLFRKEGQNVTLSCEQNLNHDAMYWYRQDPGQGLRLIYYSQIVNDFQKGDIAEGYSVSREKKESFPLTVTSAQKNPTAFYLCASRRTGEETQYFGPGTRLLVL.

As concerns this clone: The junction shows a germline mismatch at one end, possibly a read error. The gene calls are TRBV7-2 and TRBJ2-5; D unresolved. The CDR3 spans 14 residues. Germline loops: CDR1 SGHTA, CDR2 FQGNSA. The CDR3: CASSPHVGQGTQYF. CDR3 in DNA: TGTGCCAGCAGCCCTCACGTGGGCCAAGGGACCCAGTACTTC.

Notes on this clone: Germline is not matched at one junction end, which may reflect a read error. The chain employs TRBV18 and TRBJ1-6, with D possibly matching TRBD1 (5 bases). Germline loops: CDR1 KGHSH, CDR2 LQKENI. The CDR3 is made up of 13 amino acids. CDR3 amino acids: CASSANRNSPLNF. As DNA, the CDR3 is TGTGCCAGCTCAGCCAACAGGAATTCACCCCTCAACTTT. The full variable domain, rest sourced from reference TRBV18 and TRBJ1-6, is NAGVMQNPRHLVRRRGQEARLRCSPMKGHSHVYWYRQLPEEGLKFMVYLQKENIIDESGMPKERFSAEFPKEGPSILRIQQVVRGDSAAYFCASSANRNSPLNFGNGTRLTVT.

CDR3 DNA sequence: TGTGCCTGGAGTGTACAAGCGGGGGGCCCCTACTTC. Its protein is CAWSVQAGGPYF. V usage is TRBV30 and J usage is TRBJ2-4, with 9 bases identical to TRBD2. Trimming removed 0 bases from V and 16 bases from J; junction bases left unmatched: 7. The CDR3 is 12 residues long. The germline gives CDR1 GTSNPN, CDR2 SVGIG (reference sequence). Looking up the rest from reference TRBV30 and TRBJ2-4 gives the full variable domain: SQTIHQWPATLVQPVGSPLSLECTVEGTSNPNLYWYRQAAGRGLQLLFYSVGIGQISSEVPQNLSASRPQDRQFILSSKKLLLSDSGFYLCAWSVQAGGPYFGAGTRLSVL.

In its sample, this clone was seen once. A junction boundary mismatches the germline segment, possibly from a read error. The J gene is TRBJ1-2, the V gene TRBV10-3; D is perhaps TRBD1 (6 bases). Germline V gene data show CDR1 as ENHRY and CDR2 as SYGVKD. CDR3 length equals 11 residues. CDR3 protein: CAISATGTHPF. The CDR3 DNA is TGTGCCATCAGCGCGACAGGTACTCACCCCTTC.

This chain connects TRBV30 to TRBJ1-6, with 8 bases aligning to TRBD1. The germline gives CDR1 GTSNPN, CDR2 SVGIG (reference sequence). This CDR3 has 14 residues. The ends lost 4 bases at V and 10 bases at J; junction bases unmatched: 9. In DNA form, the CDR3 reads TGTGCCTGGACCAAGGAACAGGGGGGGTCACCCCTCCACTTT. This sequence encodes CAWTKEQGGSPLHF. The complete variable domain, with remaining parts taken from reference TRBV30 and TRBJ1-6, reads SQTIHQWPATLVQPVGSPLSLECTVEGTSNPNLYWYRQAAGRGLQLLFYSVGIGQISSEVPQNLSASRPQDRQFILSSKKLLLSDSGFYLCAWTKEQGGSPLHFGNGTRLTVT.

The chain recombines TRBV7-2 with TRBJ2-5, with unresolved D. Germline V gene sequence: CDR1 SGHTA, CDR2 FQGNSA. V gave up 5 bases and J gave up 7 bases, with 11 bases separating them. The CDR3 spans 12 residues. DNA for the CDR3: TGTGCCAGCAGCGGGCAGACCTTGACCCAGTACTTC. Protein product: CASSGQTLTQYF.

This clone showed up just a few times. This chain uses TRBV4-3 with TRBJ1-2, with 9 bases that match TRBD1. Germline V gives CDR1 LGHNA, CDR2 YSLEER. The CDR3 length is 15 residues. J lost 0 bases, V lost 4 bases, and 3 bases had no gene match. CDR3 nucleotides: TGCGCCAGCAGCCCACGGACAGGGGCTAACTATGGCTACACCTTC. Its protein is CASSPRTGANYGYTF.

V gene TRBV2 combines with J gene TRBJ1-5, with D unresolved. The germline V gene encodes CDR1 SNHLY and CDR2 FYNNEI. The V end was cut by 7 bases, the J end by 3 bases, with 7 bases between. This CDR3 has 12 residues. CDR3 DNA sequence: TGTGCCAGCATCTACTTCAATCAGCCCCAGCATTTT. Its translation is CASIYFNQPQHF.

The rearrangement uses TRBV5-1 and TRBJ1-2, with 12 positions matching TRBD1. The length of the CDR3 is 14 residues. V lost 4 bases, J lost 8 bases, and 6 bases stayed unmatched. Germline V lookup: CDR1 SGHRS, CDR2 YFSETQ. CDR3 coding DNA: TGCGCCAGCAGCGCCGGGACAGGGGGCCGGGGCTACACCTTC. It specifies CASSAGTGGRGYTF.

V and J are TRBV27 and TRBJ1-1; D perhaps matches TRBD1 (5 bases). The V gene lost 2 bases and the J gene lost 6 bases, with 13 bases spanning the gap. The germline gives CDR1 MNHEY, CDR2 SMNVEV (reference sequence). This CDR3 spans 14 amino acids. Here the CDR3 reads CASSLGAKGAEAFF. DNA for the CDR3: TGTGCCAGCAGTTTAGGGGCTAAGGGCGCTGAAGCTTTCTTT.

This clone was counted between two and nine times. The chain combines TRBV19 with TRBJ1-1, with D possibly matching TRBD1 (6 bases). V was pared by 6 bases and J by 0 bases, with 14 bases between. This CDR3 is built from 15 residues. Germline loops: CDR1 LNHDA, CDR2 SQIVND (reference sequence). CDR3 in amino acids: CASRSSGALNTEAFF. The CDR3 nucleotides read TGTGCCAGTAGATCGTCAGGGGCCCTGAACACTGAAGCTTTCTTT.

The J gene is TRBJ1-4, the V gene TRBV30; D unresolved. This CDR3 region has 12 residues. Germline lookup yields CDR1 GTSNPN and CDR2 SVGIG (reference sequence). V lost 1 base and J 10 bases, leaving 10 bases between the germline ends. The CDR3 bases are TGTGCCTGGAGTGGGTCATCAGGAAAACTGTTTTTT. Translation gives CAWSGSSGKLFF.

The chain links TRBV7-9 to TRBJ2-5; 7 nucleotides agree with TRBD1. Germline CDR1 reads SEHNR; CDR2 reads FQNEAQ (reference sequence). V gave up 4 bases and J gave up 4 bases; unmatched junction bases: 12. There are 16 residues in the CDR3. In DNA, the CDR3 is TGTGCCAGCAGCTCCGACGACAGGGAATTTGGAGAGACCCAGTACTTC. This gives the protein CASSSDDREFGETQYF. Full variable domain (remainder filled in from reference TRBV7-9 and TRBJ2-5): DTGVSQNPRHKITKRGQNVTFRCDPISEHNRLYWYRQTLGQGPEFLTYFQNEAQLEKSRLLSDRFSAERPKGSFSTLEIQRTEQGDSAMYLCASSSDDREFGETQYFGPGTRLLVL.

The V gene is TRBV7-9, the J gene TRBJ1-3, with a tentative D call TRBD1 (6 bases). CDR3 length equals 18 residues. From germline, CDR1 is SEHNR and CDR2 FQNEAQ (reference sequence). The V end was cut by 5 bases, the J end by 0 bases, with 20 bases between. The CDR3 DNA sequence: TGTGCCAGCAGCCTCCGACGGGACACGAGCCCCTCTGGAAACACCATATATTTT. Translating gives CASSLRRDTSPSGNTIYF. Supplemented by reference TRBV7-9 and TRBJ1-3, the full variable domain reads DTGVSQNPRHKITKRGQNVTFRCDPISEHNRLYWYRQTLGQGPEFLTYFQNEAQLEKSRLLSDRFSAERPKGSFSTLEIQRTEQGDSAMYLCASSLRRDTSPSGNTIYFGEGSWLTVV.

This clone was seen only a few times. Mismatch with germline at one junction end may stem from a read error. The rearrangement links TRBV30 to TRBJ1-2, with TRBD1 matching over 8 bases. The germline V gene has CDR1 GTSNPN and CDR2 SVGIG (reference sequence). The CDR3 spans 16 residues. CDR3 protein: CAWSVLGMAVSGGYPF. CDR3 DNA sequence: TGTGCCTGGAGTGTTTTAGGGATGGCAGTTTCAGGGGGCTACCCCTTC.

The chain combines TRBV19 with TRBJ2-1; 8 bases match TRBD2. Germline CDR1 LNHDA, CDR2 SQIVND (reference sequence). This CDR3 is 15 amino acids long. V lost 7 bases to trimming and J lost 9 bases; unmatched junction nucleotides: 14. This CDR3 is CASISAGGKRGEQFF. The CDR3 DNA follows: TGTGCCAGTATTTCCGCGGGGGGAAAGCGAGGTGAGCAGTTCTTC.

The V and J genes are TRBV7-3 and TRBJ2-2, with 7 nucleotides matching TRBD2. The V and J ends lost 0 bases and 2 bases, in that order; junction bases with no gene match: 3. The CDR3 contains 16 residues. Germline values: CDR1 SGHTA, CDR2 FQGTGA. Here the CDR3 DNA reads TGTGCCAGCAGCTTAACTGGGACTACTAACACCGGGGAGCTGTTTTTT. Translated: CASSLTGTTNTGELFF.

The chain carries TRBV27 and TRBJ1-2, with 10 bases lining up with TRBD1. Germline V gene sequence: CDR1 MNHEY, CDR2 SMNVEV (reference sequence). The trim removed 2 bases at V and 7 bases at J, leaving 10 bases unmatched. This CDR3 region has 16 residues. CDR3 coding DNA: TGTGCCAGCAGTTTAGTCGGGGACAGGGGAATTGGTGGCTACACCTTC. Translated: CASSLVGDRGIGGYTF.

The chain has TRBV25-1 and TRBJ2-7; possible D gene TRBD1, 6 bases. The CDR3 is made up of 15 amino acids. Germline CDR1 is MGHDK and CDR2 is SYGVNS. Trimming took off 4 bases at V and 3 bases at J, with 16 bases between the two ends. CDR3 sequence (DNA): TGTGCCAGCAGTGGTCCGGAACAGGGACGCTACGAGCAGTACTTC. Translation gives CASSGPEQGRYEQYF.

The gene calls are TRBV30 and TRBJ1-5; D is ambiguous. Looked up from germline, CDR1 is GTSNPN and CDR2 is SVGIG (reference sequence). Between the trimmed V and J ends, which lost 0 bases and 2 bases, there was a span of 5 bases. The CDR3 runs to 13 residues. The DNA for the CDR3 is TGTGCCTGGAGTGTTCATGGCAATCAGCCCCAGCATTTT. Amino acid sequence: CAWSVHGNQPQHF.

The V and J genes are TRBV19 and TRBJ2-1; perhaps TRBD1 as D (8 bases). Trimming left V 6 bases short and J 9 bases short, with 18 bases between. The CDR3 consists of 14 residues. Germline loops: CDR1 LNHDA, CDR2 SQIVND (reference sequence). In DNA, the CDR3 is TGTGCCAGTAGCCGAGACAGGGGCGGGAGTGAGCAGTTCTTC. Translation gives CASSRDRGGSEQFF.

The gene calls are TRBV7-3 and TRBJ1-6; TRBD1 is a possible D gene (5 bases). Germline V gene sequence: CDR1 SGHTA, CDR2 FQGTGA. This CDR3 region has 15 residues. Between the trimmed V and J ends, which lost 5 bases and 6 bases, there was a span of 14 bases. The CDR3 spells CASSTDRRSNSPLHF. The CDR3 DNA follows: TGTGCCAGCAGCACAGACAGACGGAGTAATTCACCCCTCCACTTT.

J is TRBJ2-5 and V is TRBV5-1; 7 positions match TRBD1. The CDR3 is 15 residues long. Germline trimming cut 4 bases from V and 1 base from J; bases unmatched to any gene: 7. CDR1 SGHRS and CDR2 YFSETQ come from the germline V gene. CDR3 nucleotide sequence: TGCGCCAGCAGCAAAGGACAGGAGTCCCAAGAGACCCAGTACTTC. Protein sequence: CASSKGQESQETQYF.

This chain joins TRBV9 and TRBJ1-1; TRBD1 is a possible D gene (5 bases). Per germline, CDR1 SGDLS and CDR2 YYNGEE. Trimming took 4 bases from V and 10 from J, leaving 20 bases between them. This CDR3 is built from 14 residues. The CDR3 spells CASSPGTFPAAAFF. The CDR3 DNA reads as TGTGCCAGCAGCCCAGGGACTTTCCCCGCCGCAGCTTTCTTT.

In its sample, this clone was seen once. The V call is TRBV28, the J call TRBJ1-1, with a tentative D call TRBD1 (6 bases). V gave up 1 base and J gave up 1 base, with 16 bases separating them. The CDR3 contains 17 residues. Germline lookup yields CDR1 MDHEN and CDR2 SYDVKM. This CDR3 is CASSLLGGEGWNTEAFF. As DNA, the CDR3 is TGTGCCAGCAGTTTATTAGGGGGGGAGGGGTGGAACACTGAAGCTTTCTTT.

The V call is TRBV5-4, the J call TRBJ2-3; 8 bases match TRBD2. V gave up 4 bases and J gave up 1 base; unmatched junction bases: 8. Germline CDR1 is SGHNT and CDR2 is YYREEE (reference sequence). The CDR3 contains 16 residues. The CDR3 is CASSPSRGVGTDTQYF. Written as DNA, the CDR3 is TGTGCCAGCAGCCCTTCGCGGGGGGTGGGCACAGATACGCAGTATTTT.

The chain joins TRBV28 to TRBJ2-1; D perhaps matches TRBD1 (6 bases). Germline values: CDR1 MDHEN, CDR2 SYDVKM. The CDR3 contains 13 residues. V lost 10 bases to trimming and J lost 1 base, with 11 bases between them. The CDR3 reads CAIRTGSYNEQFF. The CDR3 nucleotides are TGTGCCATCAGAACAGGGTCCTACAATGAGCAGTTCTTC. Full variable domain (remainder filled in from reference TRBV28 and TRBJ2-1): DVKVTQSSRYLVKRTGEKVFLECVQDMDHENMFWYRQDPGLGLRLIYFSYDVKMKEKGDIPEGYSVSREKKERFSLILESASTNQTSMYLCAIRTGSYNEQFFGPGTRLTVL.

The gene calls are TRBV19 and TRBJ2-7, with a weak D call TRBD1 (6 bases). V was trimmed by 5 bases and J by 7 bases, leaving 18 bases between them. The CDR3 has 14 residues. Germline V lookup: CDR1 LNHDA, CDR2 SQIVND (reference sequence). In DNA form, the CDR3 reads TGTGCCAGTAGTGTGACAGGCGGCTTTGGAGAGCAGTACTTC. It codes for CASSVTGGFGEQYF.

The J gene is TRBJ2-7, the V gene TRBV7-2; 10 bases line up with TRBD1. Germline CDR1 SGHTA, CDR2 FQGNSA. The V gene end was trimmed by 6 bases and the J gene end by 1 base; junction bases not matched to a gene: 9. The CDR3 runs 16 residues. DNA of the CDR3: TGTGCCAGCAGGCGTTCCCCGGGACAGGGGTCCTACGAGCAGTACTTC. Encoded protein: CASRRSPGQGSYEQYF.

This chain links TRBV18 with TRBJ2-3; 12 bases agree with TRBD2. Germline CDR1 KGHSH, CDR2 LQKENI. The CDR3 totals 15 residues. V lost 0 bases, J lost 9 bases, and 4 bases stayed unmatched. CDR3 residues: CASSPPSSGGATQYF. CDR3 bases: TGTGCCAGCTCACCACCTTCTAGCGGGGGGGCAACGCAGTATTTT.

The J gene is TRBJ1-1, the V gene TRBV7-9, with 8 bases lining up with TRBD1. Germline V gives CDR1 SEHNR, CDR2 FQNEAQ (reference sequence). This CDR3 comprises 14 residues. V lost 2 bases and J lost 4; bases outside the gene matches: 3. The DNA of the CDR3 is TGTGCCAGCAGCTTAATGGACAGGGCCACTGAAGCTTTCTTT. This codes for CASSLMDRATEAFF.